A single sample is the source of the 14 T cell receptor beta chains below, sequenced in a study of vaccination and CD4 T cells after COVID-19. Their antigen targets remain unknown. Sequencing of the DNA from cultured CD4+ T cells was carried out with the Oncomine TCR Beta short-read assay. MiXCR, applied by TCRdb to the PCR reads, yields one record per CDR3 protein. The table has several thousand distinct CDR3 sequences, 56% seen once. Regarding treatment: approximately nine-day PBMC culture with coronavirus spike peptide pools or control peptides (ViraFEST assay). The material sequenced was CD4+ T cells from blood, cultured in vitro. All receptors derive from a human donor who had recovered from COVID-19.

J is TRBJ2-1 and V is TRBV20-1; 8 bases map to TRBD2. V was clipped by 0 bases and J by 5 bases; unmatched bases: 6. The CDR3 is 15 residues long. Germline CDR1 DFQATT, CDR2 SNEGSKA (reference sequence). The CDR3 DNA reads TGCAGTGCTAGAGACCCGGCGGGGGGTAACAATGAGCAGTTCTTC. Its protein is CSARDPAGGNNEQFF.

This clonotype was seen only a few times. V and J are TRBV7-2 and TRBJ1-5; 7 bases are shared with TRBD1. This CDR3 is built from 14 residues. The V and J ends lost 5 bases and 3 bases, in that order; junction bases with no gene match: 4. Germline V gives CDR1 SGHTA, CDR2 FQGNSA. The CDR3 DNA follows: TGTGCCAGCAGCCTGGGACAGAACAATCAGCCCCAGCATTTT. Translation gives CASSLGQNNQPQHF. Together with reference TRBV7-2 and TRBJ1-5, the CDR3 gives the full variable domain: GAGVSQSPSNKVTEKGKDVELRCDPISGHTALYWYRQSLGQGLEFLIYFQGNSAPDKSGLPSDRFSAERTGGSVSTLTIQRTQQEDSAVYLCASSLGQNNQPQHFGDGTRLSIL.

By share, this clonotype ranks as medium-sized. This chain joins TRBV6-5 and TRBJ2-7; 12 positions match TRBD1. With 2 bases clipped from V and 6 bases from J, the junction kept 2 bases outside the gene matches. The length of the CDR3 is 14 residues. Germline assignment: CDR1 MNHEY and CDR2 SVGAGI. In DNA, the CDR3 is TGTGCCAGCAGTTACACGGGACAGGGGGCCGAGCAGTACTTC. Its protein is CASSYTGQGAEQYF.

The rearrangement uses TRBV2 and TRBJ1-2; perhaps TRBD1 as D (5 bases). The CDR3 contains 14 residues. Trimming pared 9 bases from V and 4 bases from J, leaving 18 bases between. Germline-derived CDR1 and CDR2 are SNHLY and FYNNEI. The CDR3 sequence: CARLTGADVYGYTF. In DNA, the CDR3 is TGTGCCAGACTCACCGGGGCAGATGTCTATGGCTACACCTTC. Complete variable domain (other parts from reference TRBV2 and TRBJ1-2): EPEVTQTPSHQVTQMGQEVILRCVPISNHLYFYWYRQILGQKVEFLVSFYNNEISEKSEIFDDQFSVERPDGSNFTLKIRSTKLEDSAMYFCARLTGADVYGYTFGSGTRLTVV.

By frequency in the sample, this clonotype is medium-sized. The genes are TRBV24-1 and TRBJ2-1; perhaps TRBD2 as D (5 bases). Germline CDR1 and CDR2: KGHDR and SFDVKD. Trimming left V 5 bases short and J 3 bases short, with 10 bases between. The CDR3 totals 14 residues. CDR3 DNA: TGTGCCACCAGTGCTGGTGGACTCTACAATGAGCAGTTCTTC. This sequence encodes CATSAGGLYNEQFF.

The J gene is TRBJ2-2, the V gene TRBV10-1, with D possibly TRBD2 on 6 matching bases. V shed 5 bases and J shed 7 bases, with 8 bases lying between them. Germline V lookup: CDR1 WNHNN, CDR2 SYGVQD (reference sequence). The CDR3 runs 12 residues. The CDR3 reads CASSRGGGELFF. The CDR3 DNA reads as TGCGCCAGCAGTCGGGGAGGCGGGGAGCTGTTTTTT.

The CDR3 region is CASSIIGQGDFLGYTF. The CDR3 DNA sequence: TGTGCCAGTAGTATTATCGGACAGGGGGATTTTCTTGGCTACACCTTC. The chain couples TRBV19 to TRBJ1-2; TRBD1 aligns across 10 bases. CDR1 LNHDA and CDR2 SQIVND come from the germline V gene (reference sequence). J was trimmed by 7 bases and V by 3 bases; bases with no gene match: 11. CDR3 length: 16 residues. Combining the CDR3 with reference TRBV19 and TRBJ1-2 gives the whole variable domain DGGITQSPKYLFRKEGQNVTLSCEQNLNHDAMYWYRQDPGQGLRLIYYSQIVNDFQKGDIAEGYSVSREKKESFPLTVTSAQKNPTAFYLCASSIIGQGDFLGYTFGSGTRLTVV.

This clonotype is a singleton in its sample. This chain connects TRBV5-1 to TRBJ2-5; D not certain. Germline V gives CDR1 SGHRS, CDR2 YFSETQ. The V and J ends lost 0 bases and 3 bases respectively, with 9 bases between them. The CDR3 has 14 residues. CDR3 nucleotides: TGCGCCAGCAGCTTGGGCGGATCGAAAGAGACCCAGTACTTC. Amino acids: CASSLGGSKETQYF.

V usage is TRBV23-1 and J usage is TRBJ2-2; D remains unclear. TRBV23-1 is an ORF; its function is uncertain. The CDR3 covers 16 residues. V gave up 0 bases and J gave up 7 bases, with 15 bases separating them. CDR3: CASSQSGSSQHGELFF. The DNA of the CDR3 is TGCGCCAGCAGTCAATCCGGTAGCAGCCAGCACGGGGAGCTGTTTTTT.

This chain joins TRBV20-1 and TRBJ1-5; weak D call: TRBD1 (6 bases). CDR3 size: 16 residues. Germline V gives CDR1 DFQATT, CDR2 SNEGSKA (reference sequence). Between the trimmed V and J ends, which lost 0 bases and 7 bases, there was a span of 19 bases. CDR3 region: CSARDFNGTRRQPQHF. CDR3 DNA: TGCAGTGCTAGAGATTTTAATGGGACAAGGCGGCAGCCCCAGCATTTT.

This chain uses TRBV30 with TRBJ1-1; D is ambiguous. This CDR3 is 15 amino acids long. Germline CDR1 reads GTSNPN; CDR2 reads SVGIG (reference sequence). V was trimmed by 7 bases and J by 2 bases, leaving 20 bases between them. In DNA form, the CDR3 reads TGTGCCTCCCGAAGGAGATCCAGCCCCAACACTGAAGCTTTCTTT. Translated, it gives CASRRRSSPNTEAFF.

This chain uses TRBV24-1 with TRBJ2-2, with 8 bases aligning to TRBD1. The CDR3 length is 16 residues. The V segment lost 4 bases and the J segment 6 bases; nucleotides outside the gene matches: 9. Looked up from germline, CDR1 is KGHDR and CDR2 is SFDVKD. DNA for the CDR3: TGTGCCACCAGTGAGCCCGACAGGGGTGTAGCCGGGGAGCTGTTTTTT. Translated, it gives CATSEPDRGVAGELFF.

This clonotype showed up just a few times. The V gene is TRBV20-1, the J gene TRBJ1-2, with 8 positions matching TRBD1. Germline CDR1 DFQATT, CDR2 SNEGSKA (reference sequence). This CDR3 contains 14 residues. The J segment lost 2 bases and the V segment lost 0 bases, leaving 2 bases of the junction unmatched. CDR3 nucleotide sequence: TGCAGTGCTAGAGAGCCAGGGGGCAACTATGGCTACACCTTC. Amino acids: CSAREPGGNYGYTF.

This clonotype is termed medium-sized. This chain uses TRBV20-1 with TRBJ1-2; 7 nucleotides match TRBD1. The CDR3 has 14 amino acids. Germline V gives CDR1 DFQATT, CDR2 SNEGSKA (reference sequence). With 5 bases clipped from V and 4 bases from J, the junction kept 10 bases outside the gene matches. CDR3 nucleotide sequence: TGCAGTGCTTGGAGACAGGGAACTAGCTATGGCTACACCTTC. It translates to CSAWRQGTSYGYTF.